The rows below give T cell receptor beta chains drawn from one sample of a study of PD-1 blockade in classical Hodgkin lymphoma. The table came from immunoSEQ multiplex PCR; TCRdb's copy has only in-frame clones and leaves some out. The table records nearly 60,000 clones, 85% to 95% of them present only once. The sequencing used peripheral blood mononuclear cells (PBMCs), collected before the second cycle of nivolumab. These receptors were taken from a human donor with classical Hodgkin lymphoma. Both conserved end residues are trimmed from each CDR3. Expanded clones are given a class, and other clones once, few, many or no size at all.

size	J	V	CDR3
NA	TRBJ1-1	TRBV9	ASSPEQGASTEAF
NA	TRBJ1-1	TRBV9	ASSGTGADTEAF
NA	TRBJ2-7	TRBV10-3	AISESRGLEESYEQY
NA	TRBJ2-1	TRBV6-1	ASRLPGLYNEQF
NA	TRBJ2-1	TRBV19	ASTTDSYNEQF
NA	TRBJ2-7	TRBV15	ATSREGYEQY
NA	TRBJ2-1	TRBV7-6	ASSLGVGTGYRNEQF
NA	TRBJ2-7	TRBV6-6	ASTWGAPYEQY
few	TRBJ1-5	TRBV19	ASKGGDQPQH
NA	TRBJ1-3	TRBV9	ASSVQPGANGNTIY
NA	TRBJ1-3	TRBV18	ASSADWGNTIY
NA	TRBJ1-5	TRBV7-9	ASSLAGGGSNQPQH
NA	TRBJ2-5	TRBV6-5	ASSLDRVYQETQY
NA	TRBJ1-2	TRBV15	ATSRDFNSYYGYT
once	TRBJ2-5	TRBV18	ASSGQQETQY
NA	TRBJ2-7	TRBV6-6	ASSSLKREGEDEQY
NA	TRBJ1-4	TRBV19	ASSIWGATNEKLF
NA	TRBJ1-1	TRBV27	ASSFRGRDTEAF
NA	TRBJ1-6	TRBV15	ATSRDGKDSPLH
NA	TRBJ2-7	TRBV9	ASSPVDGNLYEQY
NA	TRBJ2-7	TRBV27	ASSSQTSGSYEQY
once	TRBJ2-7	TRBV19	ASSIRQNSYEQY
NA	TRBJ2-1	TRBV7-2	ASSPGGGRHNEQF
NA	TRBJ1-3	TRBV13	ASSIGTGNTIY
NA	TRBJ2-7	TRBV25-1	ASRTSGSYEQY